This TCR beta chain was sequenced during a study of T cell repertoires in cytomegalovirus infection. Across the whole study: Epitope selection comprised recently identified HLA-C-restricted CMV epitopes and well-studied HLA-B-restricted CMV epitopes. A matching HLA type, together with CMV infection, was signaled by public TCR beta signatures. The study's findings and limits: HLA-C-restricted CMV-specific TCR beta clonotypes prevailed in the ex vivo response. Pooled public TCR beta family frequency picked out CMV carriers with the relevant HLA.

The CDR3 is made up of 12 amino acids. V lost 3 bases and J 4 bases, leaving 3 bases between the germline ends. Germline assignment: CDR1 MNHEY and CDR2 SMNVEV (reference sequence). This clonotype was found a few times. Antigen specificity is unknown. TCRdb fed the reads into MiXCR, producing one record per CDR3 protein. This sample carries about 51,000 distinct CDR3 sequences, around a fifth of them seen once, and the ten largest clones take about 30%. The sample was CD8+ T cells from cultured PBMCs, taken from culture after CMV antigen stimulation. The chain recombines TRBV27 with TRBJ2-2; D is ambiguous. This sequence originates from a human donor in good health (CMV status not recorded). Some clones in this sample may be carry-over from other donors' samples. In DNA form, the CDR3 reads TGTGCCAGCAGTTTTATCACCGGGGAGCTGTTTTTT. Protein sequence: CASSFITGELFF.